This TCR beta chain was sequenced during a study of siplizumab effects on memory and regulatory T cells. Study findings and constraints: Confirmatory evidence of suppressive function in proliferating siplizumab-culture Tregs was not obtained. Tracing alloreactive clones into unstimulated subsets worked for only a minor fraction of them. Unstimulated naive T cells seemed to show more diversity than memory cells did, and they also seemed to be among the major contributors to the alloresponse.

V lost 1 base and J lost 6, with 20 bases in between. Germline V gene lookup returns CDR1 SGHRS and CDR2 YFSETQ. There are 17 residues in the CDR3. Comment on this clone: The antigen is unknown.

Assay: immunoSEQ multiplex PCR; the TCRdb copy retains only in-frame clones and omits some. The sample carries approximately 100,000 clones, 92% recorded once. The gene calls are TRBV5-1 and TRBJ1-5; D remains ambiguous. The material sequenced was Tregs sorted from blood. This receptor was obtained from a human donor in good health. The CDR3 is CASSLSKWTQGGQPQHF. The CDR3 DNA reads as TGCGCCAGCAGCTTGAGTAAATGGACCCAAGGTGGTCAGCCCCAGCATTTT.